This section outlines one TCR beta chain sequence together with its context. Its antigen is unidentified. PCR employed 60 Vbeta and 13 Jbeta primers. The data were produced by immunoSEQ multiplex PCR, yet TCRdb's version contains in-frame clones alone and is incomplete. The data contain 150,000 or so clones, around 68% of them singletons. The CDR3 loop spans 15 amino acids. Trimming removed 5 bases at V and 8 bases at J, with 21 bases between. The germline CDR1 and CDR2 sequences are LNHDA and SQIVND (reference sequence). The data originate from a study of cytomegalovirus exposure and HLA in healthy donors. Points from the study as a whole: Reportedly, HLA-A and HLA-B alleles of most subjects were accurately predicted from TCR beta. CMV serostatus stood as the only immune exposure information on hand. A few chains tied to CMV proved CMV antigen-specific in vitro.

The sequencing sample was made of PBMCs. The source of this sequence is a man younger than 40 in good health and CMV-seropositive. V usage is TRBV19 and J usage is TRBJ1-2; tentative D call: TRBD1 (5 bases). CDR3 loop: CASSQGTYNPSGYTF. The CDR3 DNA is TGTGCCAGTAGTCAAGGGACTTACAATCCGTCAGGCTACACCTTC.